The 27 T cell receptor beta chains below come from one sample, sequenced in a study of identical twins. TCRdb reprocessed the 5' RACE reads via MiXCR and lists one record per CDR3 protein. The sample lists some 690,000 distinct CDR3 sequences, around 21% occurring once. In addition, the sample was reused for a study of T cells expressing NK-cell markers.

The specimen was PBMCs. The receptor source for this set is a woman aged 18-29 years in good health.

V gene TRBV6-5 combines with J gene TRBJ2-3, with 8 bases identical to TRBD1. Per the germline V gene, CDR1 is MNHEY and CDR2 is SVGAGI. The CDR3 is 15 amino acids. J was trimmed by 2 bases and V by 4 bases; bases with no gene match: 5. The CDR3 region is CASSSTGAATDTQYF. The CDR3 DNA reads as TGTGCCAGCAGTTCGACAGGGGCGGCCACAGATACGCAGTATTTT.

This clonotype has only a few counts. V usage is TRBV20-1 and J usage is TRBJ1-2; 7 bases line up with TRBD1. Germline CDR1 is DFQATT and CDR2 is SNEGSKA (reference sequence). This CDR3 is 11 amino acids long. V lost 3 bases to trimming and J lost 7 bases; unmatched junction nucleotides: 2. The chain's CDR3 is CSARDRLGYTF. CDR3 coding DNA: TGCAGTGCTAGGGACAGGCTTGGCTACACCTTC.

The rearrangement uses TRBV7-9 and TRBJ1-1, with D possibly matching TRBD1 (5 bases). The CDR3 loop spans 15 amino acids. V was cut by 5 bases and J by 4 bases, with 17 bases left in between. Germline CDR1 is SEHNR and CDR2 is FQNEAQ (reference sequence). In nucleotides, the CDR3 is TGTGCCAGCAGCCCCCCCGGAGCGGGGGGCACTGAAGCTTTCTTT. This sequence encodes CASSPPGAGGTEAFF.

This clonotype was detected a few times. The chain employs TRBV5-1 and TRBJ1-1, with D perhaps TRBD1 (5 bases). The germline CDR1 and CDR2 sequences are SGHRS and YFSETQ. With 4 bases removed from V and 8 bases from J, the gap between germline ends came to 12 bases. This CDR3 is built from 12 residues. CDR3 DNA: TGCGCCAGCAGCCCCGACAGACTCGAAGCTTTCTTT. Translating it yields CASSPDRLEAFF.

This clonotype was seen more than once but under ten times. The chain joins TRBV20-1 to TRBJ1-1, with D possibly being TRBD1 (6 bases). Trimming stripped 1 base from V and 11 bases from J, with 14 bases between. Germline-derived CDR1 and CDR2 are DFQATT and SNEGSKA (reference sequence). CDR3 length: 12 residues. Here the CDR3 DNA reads TGCAGTGCTAGAGCCGGGGGCAGCTCGGCTTTCTTT. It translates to CSARAGGSSAFF.

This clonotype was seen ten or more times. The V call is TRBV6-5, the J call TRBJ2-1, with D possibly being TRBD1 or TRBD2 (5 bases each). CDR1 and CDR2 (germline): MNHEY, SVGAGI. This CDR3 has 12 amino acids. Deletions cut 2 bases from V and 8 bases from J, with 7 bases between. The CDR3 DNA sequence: TGTGCCAGCAGTTACAGAGGGGATGAGCAGTTCTTC. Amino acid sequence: CASSYRGDEQFF.

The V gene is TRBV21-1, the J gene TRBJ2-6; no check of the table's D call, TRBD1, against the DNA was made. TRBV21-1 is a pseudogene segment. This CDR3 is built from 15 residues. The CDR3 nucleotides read TGTGCCAGCAGCAAAGCAGGGGCTGGGGCCAACGTCCTGACTTTC. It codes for CASSKAGAGANVLTF.

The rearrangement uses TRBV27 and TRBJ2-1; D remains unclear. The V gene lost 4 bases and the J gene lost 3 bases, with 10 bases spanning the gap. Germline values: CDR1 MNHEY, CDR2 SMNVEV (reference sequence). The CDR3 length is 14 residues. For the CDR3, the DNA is TGTGCCAGCAGTTCACGTCTATACTACAATGAGCAGTTCTTC. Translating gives CASSSRLYYNEQFF.

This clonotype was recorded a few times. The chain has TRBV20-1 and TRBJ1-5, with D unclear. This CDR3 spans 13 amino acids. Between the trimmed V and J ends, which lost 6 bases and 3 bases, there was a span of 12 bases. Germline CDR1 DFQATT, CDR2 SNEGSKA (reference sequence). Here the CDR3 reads CSARGVTNQPQHF. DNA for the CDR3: TGCAGTGCCCGGGGAGTGACCAATCAGCCCCAGCATTTT.

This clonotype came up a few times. This chain's CDR3 is CASSPQLGLRETQYF. The DNA of the CDR3 is TGTGCCAGCAGCCCTCAACTAGGGTTGAGGGAGACCCAGTACTTC. V and J are TRBV7-2 and TRBJ2-5; D might be TRBD2 (5 bases). Trimming stripped 5 bases from V and 5 bases from J, with 18 bases between. This CDR3 is 15 amino acids long. CDR1 SGHTA and CDR2 FQGNSA come from the germline V gene.

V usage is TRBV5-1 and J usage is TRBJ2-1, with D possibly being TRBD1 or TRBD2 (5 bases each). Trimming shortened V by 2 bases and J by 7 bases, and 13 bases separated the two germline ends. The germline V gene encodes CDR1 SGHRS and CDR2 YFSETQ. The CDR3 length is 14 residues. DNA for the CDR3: TGCGCCAGCAGCTTTCAGGGAGAAGGGAATGAGCAGTTCTTC. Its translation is CASSFQGEGNEQFF.

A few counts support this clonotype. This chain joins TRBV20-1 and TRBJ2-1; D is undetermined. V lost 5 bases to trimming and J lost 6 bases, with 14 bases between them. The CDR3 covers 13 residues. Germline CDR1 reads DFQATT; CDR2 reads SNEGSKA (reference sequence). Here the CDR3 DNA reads TGCAGTGCTCCCGGGCCCCTCCGCAATGAGCAGTTCTTC. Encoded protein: CSAPGPLRNEQFF.

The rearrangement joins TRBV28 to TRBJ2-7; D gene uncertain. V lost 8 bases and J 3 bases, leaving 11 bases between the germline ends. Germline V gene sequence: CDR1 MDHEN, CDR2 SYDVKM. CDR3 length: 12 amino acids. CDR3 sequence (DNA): TGTGCCAGCGAAGGCAGTCACTACGAGCAGTACTTC. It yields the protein CASEGSHYEQYF.

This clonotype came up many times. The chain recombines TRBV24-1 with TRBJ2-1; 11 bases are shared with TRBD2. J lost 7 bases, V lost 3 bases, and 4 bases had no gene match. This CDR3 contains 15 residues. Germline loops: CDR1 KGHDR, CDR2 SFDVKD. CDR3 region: CATSDDTSGRNEQFF. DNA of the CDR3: TGTGCCACCAGTGATGATACTAGCGGGAGAAATGAGCAGTTCTTC.

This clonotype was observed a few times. For the CDR3, the DNA is TGTGCCAGCAGCTTAGAGGCAGGCCACTATGGCTACACCTTC. It translates to CASSLEAGHYGYTF. This chain joins TRBV7-2 and TRBJ1-2; D ambiguous. Germline-derived CDR1 and CDR2 are SGHTA and FQGNSA. The V end was cut by 1 base, the J end by 3 bases, with 9 bases between. This CDR3 comprises 14 residues.

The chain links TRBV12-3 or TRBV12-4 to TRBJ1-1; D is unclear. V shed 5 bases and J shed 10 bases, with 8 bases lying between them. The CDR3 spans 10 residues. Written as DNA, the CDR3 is TGTGCCAGCAGTCCTCAAGGAGCTTTCTTT. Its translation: CASSPQGAFF.

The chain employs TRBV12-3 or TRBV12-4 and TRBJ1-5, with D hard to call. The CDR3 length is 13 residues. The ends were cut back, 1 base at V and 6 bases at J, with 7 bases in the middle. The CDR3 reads CASSLVDGQPQHF. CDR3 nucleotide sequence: TGTGCCAGCAGTTTAGTCGACGGTCAGCCCCAGCATTTT.

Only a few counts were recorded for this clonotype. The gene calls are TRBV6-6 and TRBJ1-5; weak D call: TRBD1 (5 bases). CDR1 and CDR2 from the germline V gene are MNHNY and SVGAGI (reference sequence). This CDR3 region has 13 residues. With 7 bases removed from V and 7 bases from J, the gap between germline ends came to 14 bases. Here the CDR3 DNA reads TGTGCCAGCACCAGGGTCGAAGGGCAGCCCCAGCATTTT. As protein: CASTRVEGQPQHF.

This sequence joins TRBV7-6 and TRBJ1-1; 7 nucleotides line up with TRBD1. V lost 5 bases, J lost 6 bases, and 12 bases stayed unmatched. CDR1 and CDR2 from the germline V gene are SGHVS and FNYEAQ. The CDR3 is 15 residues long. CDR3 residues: CASSLGGTRGAEAFF. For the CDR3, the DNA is TGTGCCAGCAGCCTTGGGGGAACCAGGGGGGCTGAAGCTTTCTTT.

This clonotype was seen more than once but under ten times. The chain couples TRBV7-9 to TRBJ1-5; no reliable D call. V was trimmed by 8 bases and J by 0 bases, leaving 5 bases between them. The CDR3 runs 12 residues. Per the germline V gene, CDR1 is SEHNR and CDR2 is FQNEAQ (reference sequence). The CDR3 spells CASGLSNQPQHF. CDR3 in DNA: TGTGCCAGCGGTCTTAGCAATCAGCCCCAGCATTTT.

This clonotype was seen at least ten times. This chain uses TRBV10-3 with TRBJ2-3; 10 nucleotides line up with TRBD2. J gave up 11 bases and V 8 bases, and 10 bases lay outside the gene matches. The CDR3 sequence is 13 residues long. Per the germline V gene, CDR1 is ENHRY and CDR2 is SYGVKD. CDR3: CAIGLAGAIVQYF. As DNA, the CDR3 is TGTGCCATCGGGCTAGCGGGGGCGATAGTGCAGTATTTT.

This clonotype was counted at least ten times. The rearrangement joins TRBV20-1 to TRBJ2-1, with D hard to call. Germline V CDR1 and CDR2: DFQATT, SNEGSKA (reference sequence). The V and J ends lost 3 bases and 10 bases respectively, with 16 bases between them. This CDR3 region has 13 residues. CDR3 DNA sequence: TGCAGTGCTAGTAAGGATGCTTTGTACGAGCAGTTCTTC. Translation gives CSASKDALYEQFF.

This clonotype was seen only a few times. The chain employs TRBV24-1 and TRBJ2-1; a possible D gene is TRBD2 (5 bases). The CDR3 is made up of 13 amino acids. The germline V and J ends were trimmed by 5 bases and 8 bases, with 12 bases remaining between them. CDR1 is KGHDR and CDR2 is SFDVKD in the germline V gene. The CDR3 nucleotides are TGTGCCACCAGTGCCTCGACTAACGATGAGCAGTTCTTC. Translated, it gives CATSASTNDEQFF.

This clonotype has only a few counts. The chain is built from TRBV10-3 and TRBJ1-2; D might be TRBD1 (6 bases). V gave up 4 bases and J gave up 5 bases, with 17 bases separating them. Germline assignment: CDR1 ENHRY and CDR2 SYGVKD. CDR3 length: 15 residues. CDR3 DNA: TGTGCCATCAGTGGGGAGGCAACAGGGATTTATGGCTACACCTTC. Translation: CAISGEATGIYGYTF.

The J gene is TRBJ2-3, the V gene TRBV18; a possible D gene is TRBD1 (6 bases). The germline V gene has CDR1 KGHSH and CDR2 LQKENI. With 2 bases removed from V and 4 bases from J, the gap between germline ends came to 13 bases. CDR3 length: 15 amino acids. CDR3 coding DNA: TGTGCCAGCTCACCAATACAGGGAAAGGCAGATACGCAGTATTTT. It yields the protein CASSPIQGKADTQYF.

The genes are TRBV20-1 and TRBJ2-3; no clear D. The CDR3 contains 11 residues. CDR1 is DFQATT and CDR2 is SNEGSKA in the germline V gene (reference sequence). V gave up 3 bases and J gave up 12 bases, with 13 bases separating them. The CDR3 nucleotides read TGCAGTGCTAGGGACCCAGAAGCACAGTATTTT. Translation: CSARDPEAQYF.

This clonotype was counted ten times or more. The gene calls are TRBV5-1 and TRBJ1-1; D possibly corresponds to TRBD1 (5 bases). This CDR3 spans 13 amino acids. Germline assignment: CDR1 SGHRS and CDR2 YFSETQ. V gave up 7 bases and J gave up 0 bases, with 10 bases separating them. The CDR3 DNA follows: TGCGCCAGCGCGCAGGGCATGAACACTGAAGCTTTCTTT. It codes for CASAQGMNTEAFF.